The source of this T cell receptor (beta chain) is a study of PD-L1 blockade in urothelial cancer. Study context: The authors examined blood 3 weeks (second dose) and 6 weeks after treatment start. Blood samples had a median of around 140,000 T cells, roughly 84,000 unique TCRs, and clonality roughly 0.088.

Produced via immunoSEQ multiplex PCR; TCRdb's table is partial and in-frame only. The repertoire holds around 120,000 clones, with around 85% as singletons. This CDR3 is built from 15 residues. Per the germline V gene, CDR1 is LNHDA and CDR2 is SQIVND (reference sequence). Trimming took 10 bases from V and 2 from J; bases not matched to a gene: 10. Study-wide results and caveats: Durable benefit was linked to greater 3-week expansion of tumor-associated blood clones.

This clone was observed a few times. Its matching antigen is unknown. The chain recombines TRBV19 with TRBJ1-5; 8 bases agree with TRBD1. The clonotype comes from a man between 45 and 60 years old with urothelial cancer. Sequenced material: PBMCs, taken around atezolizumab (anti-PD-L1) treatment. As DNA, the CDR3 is TGTGCCACCCGAGAGGACAGGGTGGGCAATCAGCCCCAGCATTTT. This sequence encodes CATREDRVGNQPQHF.